Listed below are T cell receptor beta chains from one sample, sequenced in a study of T cells after yellow fever vaccination. MiXCR, run by TCRdb on the 5' RACE reads, gives a single entry per CDR3 protein. The data contain more than 300,000 distinct CDR3 sequences, approximately 11% of them seen just once; the ten biggest clones take up over 3%. The input for sequencing was CD4+ T cells sorted from PBMCs, taken 45 days after the yellow fever booster vaccination. The receptors derive from a man aged 18-30 years who received the YFV17D yellow fever vaccine. The CDR3 runs from the conserved cysteine through the conserved F or W. Fields, in order: J gene, D gene, V gene, clone size, CDR3 protein, CDR3 DNA. D genes are given only for firm matches. Expanded clones get a size class; other rows say once, few or many, or leave the size out.

J gene: TRBJ2-7
D gene: -
V gene: TRBV9
clone size: -
CDR3 protein: CASSPRGGGTNYEQYF
CDR3 DNA: TGTGCCAGCAGCCCCCGGGGCGGGGGCACCAACTACGAGCAGTACTTC

J gene: TRBJ2-7
D gene: -
V gene: TRBV4-1
clone size: many
CDR3 protein: CASSLGSLILYEQYF
CDR3 DNA: TGCGCCAGCAGCCTCGGGTCCCTGATCCTCTACGAGCAGTACTTC

J gene: TRBJ1-5
D gene: TRBD1
V gene: TRBV6-2/TRBV6-3
clone size: -
CDR3 protein: CASSPNDRGNQPQHF
CDR3 DNA: TGTGCCAGCAGTCCAAATGACAGGGGTAATCAGCCCCAGCATTTT

J gene: TRBJ1-5
D gene: -
V gene: TRBV7-2
clone size: -
CDR3 protein: CASSLDRGGGNQPQHF
CDR3 DNA: TGTGCCAGCAGTCTCGACCGGGGAGGAGGAAATCAGCCCCAGCATTTT

J gene: TRBJ1-5
D gene: -
V gene: TRBV12-5
clone size: many
CDR3 protein: CASGSIRGGNQPQHF
CDR3 DNA: TGTGCTAGTGGCTCAATACGGGGGGGCAATCAGCCCCAGCATTTT

J gene: TRBJ2-1
D gene: TRBD2
V gene: TRBV7-9
clone size: many
CDR3 protein: CASSLAGGRSYNEQFF
CDR3 DNA: TGTGCCAGCAGCTTAGCAGGCGGGAGATCCTACAATGAGCAGTTCTTC

J gene: TRBJ2-5
D gene: -
V gene: TRBV4-2
clone size: few
CDR3 protein: CASSRGGPLEETQYF
CDR3 DNA: TGTGCCAGCAGCCGAGGGGGGCCTCTTGAAGAGACCCAGTACTTC

J gene: TRBJ2-7
D gene: TRBD2
V gene: TRBV6-5
clone size: -
CDR3 protein: CASSSYSGSSYEQYF
CDR3 DNA: TGTGCCAGCAGTTCGTATAGCGGGAGCTCCTACGAGCAGTACTTC

J gene: TRBJ2-1
D gene: -
V gene: TRBV5-1
clone size: few
CDR3 protein: CASSSLLRDGDNEQFF
CDR3 DNA: TGCGCCAGCAGTTCCCTCCTCCGAGACGGGGACAATGAGCAGTTCTTC

J gene: TRBJ1-2
D gene: TRBD1
V gene: TRBV6-2/TRBV6-3
clone size: many
CDR3 protein: CASEDRGYGYTF
CDR3 DNA: TGTGCCAGCGAGGACAGGGGCTATGGCTACACCTTC

J gene: TRBJ1-4
D gene: TRBD1
V gene: TRBV29-1
clone size: -
CDR3 protein: CSVEGTGREKLSF
CDR3 DNA: TGCAGCGTTGAAGGGACAGGGCGTGAAAAACTGTCTTTT

J gene: TRBJ1-2
D gene: -
V gene: TRBV20-1
clone size: -
CDR3 protein: CSARAWGHYGYTF
CDR3 DNA: TGCAGTGCTAGAGCTTGGGGCCACTATGGCTACACCTTC

J gene: TRBJ2-3
D gene: TRBD2
V gene: TRBV7-9
clone size: -
CDR3 protein: CASSFGGERTDTLYF
CDR3 DNA: TGTGCCAGCAGCTTCGGGGGGGAACGCACAGATACGCTGTATTTT

J gene: TRBJ2-7
D gene: -
V gene: TRBV18
clone size: few
CDR3 protein: CASSPPGSRYEQYF
CDR3 DNA: TGTGCCAGCTCACCACCCGGGAGTAGGTACGAGCAGTACTTC

J gene: TRBJ1-4
D gene: -
V gene: TRBV6-1
clone size: -
CDR3 protein: CASSGSFYFEKLFF
CDR3 DNA: TGTGCCAGCAGTGGCTCCTTCTATTTCGAAAAACTGTTTTTT

J gene: TRBJ2-2
D gene: -
V gene: TRBV7-2
clone size: -
CDR3 protein: CASSFTGSNTGELFF
CDR3 DNA: TGTGCCAGCAGCTTCACAGGGTCGAACACCGGGGAGCTGTTTTTT

J gene: TRBJ1-5
D gene: -
V gene: TRBV12-3/TRBV12-4
clone size: many
CDR3 protein: CASSDTAGNQPQHF
CDR3 DNA: TGTGCCAGCAGTGACACAGCAGGCAATCAGCCCCAGCATTTT

J gene: TRBJ2-7
D gene: TRBD1
V gene: TRBV5-1
clone size: -
CDR3 protein: CASSLAGQGMDEQYF
CDR3 DNA: TGCGCCAGCAGCTTGGCGGGACAGGGAATGGACGAGCAGTACTTC

J gene: TRBJ1-2
D gene: -
V gene: TRBV7-9
clone size: few
CDR3 protein: CASRFTGNAGYTF
CDR3 DNA: TGTGCCAGCAGATTCACAGGGAATGCTGGCTACACCTTC

J gene: TRBJ2-3
D gene: -
V gene: TRBV20-1
clone size: few
CDR3 protein: CSATGEYPSTDTQYF
CDR3 DNA: TGCAGTGCCACGGGGGAATACCCTAGCACAGATACGCAGTATTTT

J gene: TRBJ2-3
D gene: -
V gene: TRBV11-2
clone size: many
CDR3 protein: CASSQVLTGDTQYF
CDR3 DNA: TGTGCCAGCAGCCAAGTGTTAACGGGAGATACGCAGTATTTT

J gene: TRBJ2-5
D gene: TRBD1
V gene: TRBV7-9
clone size: few
CDR3 protein: CASSFEGAGTQYF
CDR3 DNA: TGTGCCAGCAGCTTCGAGGGGGCGGGGACCCAGTACTTC

J gene: TRBJ1-2
D gene: -
V gene: TRBV5-1
clone size: -
CDR3 protein: CASSSTENYGYTF
CDR3 DNA: TGCGCCAGCAGCTCGACAGAGAACTATGGCTACACCTTC